A single sample gave rise to the 29 T cell receptor beta chains below, sequenced in a study of T cell responses to AZD1222 COVID-19 vaccine. TCRdb's copy holds only in-frame clones and misses some; the assay was immunoSEQ multiplex PCR. This sample yields 130,000 to 150,000 clones, of which around 90% are seen a single time; 2.8% belongs to the top ten. The specimen comprised peripheral blood, sampled on day 0 of MenACWY control vaccination. These receptors came from an adult in good health.

The table lists this clone with a count of one. The V and J genes are TRBV6-1 and TRBJ1-5; the D is unclear. The CDR3 spans 14 residues. Germline V gene lookup returns CDR1 MNHNS and CDR2 SASEGT. V was trimmed by 5 bases and J by 0 bases, leaving 8 bases between them. This CDR3 is CASSKEASNQPQHF. CDR3 DNA sequence: TGTGCCAGCAGTAAGGAAGCTAGCAATCAGCCCCAGCATTTT.

This clone was seen once. The gene calls are TRBV6-4 and TRBJ1-2; D gene unclear. The CDR3 is 13 residues long. V gave up 0 bases and J gave up 4 bases, with 6 bases separating them. Looked up from germline, CDR1 is MRHNA and CDR2 is SNTAGT. The CDR3 region is CASSDSAGYGYTF. CDR3 nucleotide sequence: TGTGCCAGCAGTGACTCGGCGGGCTATGGCTACACCTTC.

The rearrangement links TRBV7-9 to TRBJ1-2, with no clear D. Germline V gives CDR1 SEHNR, CDR2 FQNEAQ (reference sequence). The V gene lost 1 base and the J gene lost 3 bases, with 15 bases spanning the gap. CDR3 length: 16 residues. The CDR3 loop is CASSLELSQPHYGYTF. The CDR3 nucleotides are TGTGCCAGCAGCTTAGAGTTGAGCCAGCCCCACTATGGCTACACCTTC.

The J gene is TRBJ1-1, the V gene TRBV5-4; 7 bases fit TRBD1. V was clipped by 0 bases and J by 8 bases; unmatched bases: 7. Germline V gene sequence: CDR1 SGHNT, CDR2 YYREEE (reference sequence). The CDR3 loop spans 14 amino acids. CDR3 region: CASSLGHPGQEAFF. For the CDR3, the DNA is TGTGCCAGCAGCTTGGGGCACCCGGGACAGGAAGCTTTCTTT.

The DNA for the CDR3 is TGCAGAACACAAGGCGGGACTGAAGCTTTCTTT. Amino acid sequence: CRTQGGTEAFF. V and J are TRBV20-1 and TRBJ1-1, with D unclear. This CDR3 comprises 11 residues. Germline CDR1 and CDR2: DFQATT and SNEGSKA (reference sequence).

The chain links TRBV7-6 to TRBJ1-6; 9 nucleotides agree with TRBD1. The CDR3 is 16 amino acids. V lost 9 bases and J lost 3; bases outside the gene matches: 9. Germline V gene sequence: CDR1 SGHVS, CDR2 FNYEAQ. The DNA of the CDR3 is TGTGCCAGTTCCGGGACAGGGAGCGGCTATAATTCACCCCTCCACTTT. Amino acids: CASSGTGSGYNSPLHF. Full variable domain (outside the CDR3, taken from reference TRBV7-6 and TRBJ1-6): GAGVSQSPRYKVTKRGQDVALRCDPISGHVSLYWYRQALGQGPEFLTYFNYEAQQDKSGLPNDRFSAERPEGSISTLTIQRTEQRDSAMYRCASSGTGSGYNSPLHFGNGTRLTVT.

The J gene is TRBJ2-1, the V gene TRBV12-5; 12 bases line up with TRBD2. Germline CDR1 and CDR2: LGHNT and FRNRAP. V was pared by 11 bases and J by 5 bases, with 22 bases of the junction left unmatched. The CDR3 is made up of 19 amino acids. The CDR3 nucleotides read TGTGCTGCAAGGCACGAGACTAGCGGGAGCAAGGTGGGGGACAATGAGCAGTTCTTC. This gives the protein CAARHETSGSKVGDNEQFF.

The chain employs TRBV10-3 and TRBJ2-7; 9 positions agree with TRBD1. This CDR3 is 12 amino acids long. Trimming cost V 5 bases and J 5 bases; bases outside gene matches: 1. The V gene's germline CDR1 is ENHRY and CDR2 SYGVKD. CDR3 nucleotides: TGTGCCATCAGTACAGGGGGCAACGAGCAGTACTTC. It encodes CAISTGGNEQYF.

Comment on this clone: Other nucleotide sequences in the sample specify the same CDR3. CDR3 sequence: CASSSGGGSGNTIYF. For the CDR3, the DNA is TGCGCCAGCAGCTCCGGCGGGGGATCTGGAAACACCATATATTTT. V is TRBV5-1 and J is TRBJ1-3; TRBD1 is a possible D gene (5 bases). The CDR3 is 15 residues long. Per the germline V gene, CDR1 is SGHRS and CDR2 is YFSETQ. V lost 3 bases to trimming and J lost 1 base, with 11 bases between them.

This clone was seen a single time. The genes are TRBV10-3 and TRBJ2-2; the D gene could be TRBD1 or TRBD2 (5 bases each). Trimming left V 3 bases short and J 9 bases short, with 14 bases between. Germline V CDR1 and CDR2: ENHRY, SYGVKD. There are 14 residues in the CDR3. This CDR3 is CAISEGTKSRELFF. In DNA, the CDR3 is TGTGCCATCAGTGAAGGGACCAAGTCAAGGGAGCTGTTTTTT.

This clone was seen a single time. The rearrangement links TRBV5-1 to TRBJ1-1; 9 bases line up with TRBD1. CDR3 length: 15 residues. Germline assignment: CDR1 SGHRS and CDR2 YFSETQ. J lost 1 base, V lost 0 bases, and 1 base had no gene match. The CDR3 reads CASSLEQGANTEAFF. CDR3 in DNA: TGCGCCAGCAGCTTGGAACAGGGGGCGAACACTGAAGCTTTCTTT.

This rearrangement joins TRBV2 to TRBJ1-2; maybe TRBD1 (6 bases). The CDR3 has 15 amino acids. Germline V gene sequence: CDR1 SNHLY, CDR2 FYNNEI. The V gene lost 3 bases and the J gene lost 8 bases, with 19 bases spanning the gap. The CDR3 nucleotides read TGTGCCAGCAGTGATCCGTCCAGGGGCGAGGAGGGCTACACCTTC. Translating it yields CASSDPSRGEEGYTF.

V is TRBV12-3 or TRBV12-4 and J is TRBJ2-7; D is unclear. V was cut by 2 bases and J by 6 bases, with 11 bases left in between. This CDR3 has 13 residues. CDR3 nucleotides: TGTGCCAGCAGTTTAAAGGGATCTGGCGAGCAGTACTTC. It is translated as CASSLKGSGEQYF.

Here the CDR3 reads CASIGFSGANVLTF. The CDR3 coding sequence is TGTGCCAGCATCGGCTTCTCTGGGGCCAACGTCCTGACTTTC. V is TRBV6-5 and J is TRBJ2-6; D is uncertain. The CDR3 has 14 amino acids. V lost 7 bases and J 0 bases, leaving 7 bases between the germline ends. Germline values: CDR1 MNHEY, CDR2 SVGAGI.

The genes are TRBV29-1 and TRBJ2-2; perhaps TRBD2 as D (6 bases). Trimming stripped 6 bases from V and 2 bases from J, with 13 bases between. CDR1 SQVTM and CDR2 ANQGSEA come from the germline V gene. This CDR3 is built from 14 residues. CDR3 loop: CSVAGRTNTGELFF. In DNA, the CDR3 is TGCAGCGTGGCGGGGCGGACTAACACCGGGGAGCTGTTTTTT.

This clone was recorded only once. This chain connects TRBV27 to TRBJ1-5; D is ambiguous. The CDR3 covers 13 residues. The germline CDR1 and CDR2 sequences are MNHEY and SMNVEV (reference sequence). V gave up 6 bases and J gave up 9 bases, with 15 bases separating them. The CDR3 loop is CASSVERNGPQHF. The CDR3, as DNA: TGTGCCAGCAGCGTGGAACGGAACGGGCCCCAGCATTTT.

The rearrangement joins TRBV18 to TRBJ1-5; D is undetermined. CDR1 is KGHSH, CDR2 LQKENI, per germline. The V gene lost 1 base and the J gene lost 6 bases, with 16 bases spanning the gap. This CDR3 is 16 amino acids long. As DNA, the CDR3 is TGTGCCAGCTCACCACAACGGGGAAGTGGTAGTCAGCCCCAGCATTTT. Translating it yields CASSPQRGSGSQPQHF. The variable domain in full, with the rest retrieved from reference TRBV18 and TRBJ1-5, is NAGVMQNPRHLVRRRGQEARLRCSPMKGHSHVYWYRQLPEEGLKFMVYLQKENIIDESGMPKERFSAEFPKEGPSILRIQQVVRGDSAAYFCASSPQRGSGSQPQHFGDGTRLSIL.

This clone appeared a single time. This chain connects TRBV7-2 to TRBJ1-1; D not resolved. V gave up 5 bases and J gave up 0 bases, with 19 bases separating them. The CDR3 covers 17 residues. CDR1 and CDR2 from the germline V gene are SGHTA and FQGNSA. The CDR3, as DNA: TGTGCCAGCAGCCCAGGACTCCCCAAACGGATGAACACTGAAGCTTTCTTT. Its translation: CASSPGLPKRMNTEAFF. The full variable domain, with the rest looked up from reference TRBV7-2 and TRBJ1-1, is GAGVSQSPSNKVTEKGKDVELRCDPISGHTALYWYRQSLGQGLEFLIYFQGNSAPDKSGLPSDRFSAERTGGSVSTLTIQRTQQEDSAVYLCASSPGLPKRMNTEAFFGQGTRLTVV.

The rearrangement joins TRBV5-1 to TRBJ1-1, with D unclear. This CDR3 spans 15 amino acids. V was cut by 6 bases and J by 1 base, with 16 bases left in between. CDR1 is SGHRS, CDR2 YFSETQ, per germline. The CDR3 nucleotides read TGCGCCAGCACCCGGTCGGGCTATTCGAACACTGAAGCTTTCTTT. Protein product: CASTRSGYSNTEAFF.

V usage is TRBV19 and J usage is TRBJ1-1; D unresolved. Germline CDR1 and CDR2: LNHDA and SQIVND (reference sequence). Trimming removed 10 bases from V and 0 bases from J, with 12 bases in between. The CDR3 covers 13 residues. CDR3 sequence (DNA): TGTGCCACCGACGGCACCATGAACACTGAAGCTTTCTTT. Residues: CATDGTMNTEAFF.

The genes are TRBV5-1 and TRBJ1-4; maybe TRBD1 (5 bases). The CDR3 loop spans 14 amino acids. Germline lookup yields CDR1 SGHRS and CDR2 YFSETQ. Trimming cost V 4 bases and J 10 bases, with 17 bases left between them. CDR3 protein: CASSPGARLGKLFF. The CDR3 DNA reads TGCGCCAGCAGCCCCGGGGCCCGGCTCGGAAAACTGTTTTTT.

The chain's CDR3 is CASSFFDRASEKLFF. In DNA form, the CDR3 reads TGTGCCAGCAGCTTTTTTGACAGGGCAAGTGAAAAACTGTTTTTT. The V gene is TRBV7-9, the J gene TRBJ1-4; 7 positions agree with TRBD1. CDR1 is SEHNR, CDR2 FQNEAQ, per germline (reference sequence). J lost 7 bases, V lost 3 bases, and 8 bases had no gene match. The CDR3 has 15 residues.

The J gene is TRBJ2-1, the V gene TRBV5-4; D is unclear. The CDR3 runs to 14 residues. V dropped 0 bases and J dropped 5 bases, with 9 bases sitting between them. Germline V gene sequence: CDR1 SGHNT, CDR2 YYREEE (reference sequence). CDR3 sequence (DNA): TGTGCCAGCAGCTTGGTCGGGCGGAACAATGAGCAGTTCTTC. Translating it yields CASSLVGRNNEQFF.

The gene calls are TRBV19 and TRBJ2-1, with 11 bases lining up with TRBD2. The V gene's germline CDR1 is LNHDA and CDR2 SQIVND (reference sequence). The CDR3 loop spans 15 amino acids. V trimming: 10 bases; J trimming: 9 bases; junction bases outside the gene matches: 14. The chain's CDR3 is CATYGASGGLREQFF. In DNA, the CDR3 is TGTGCCACTTACGGGGCTAGCGGGGGGTTGCGTGAGCAGTTCTTC.

CDR3 region: CATRTGGGQVGNTIYF. In DNA, the CDR3 is TGTGCCACCAGAACGGGCGGGGGACAGGTTGGAAACACCATATATTTT. V usage is TRBV15 and J usage is TRBJ1-3, with 8 nucleotides matching TRBD1. V was pared by 6 bases and J by 3 bases, with 10 bases of the junction left unmatched. CDR3 size: 16 residues. Per germline, CDR1 LNHNV and CDR2 YYDKDF (reference sequence).

The chain has TRBV12-5 and TRBJ1-3; D is unclear. The germline V gene has CDR1 LGHNT and CDR2 FRNRAP. The germline V and J ends were trimmed by 3 bases and 1 base, with 7 bases remaining between them. This CDR3 comprises 14 residues. The CDR3 DNA is TGTGCTAGTGGTTTCGGAGGATCTGGAAACACCATATATTTT. This translates into CASGFGGSGNTIYF.

CDR3 region: CATSREGNYEKLFF. DNA for the CDR3: TGTGCCACCAGCAGAGAGGGCAATTATGAAAAACTGTTTTTT. The V gene is TRBV15, the J gene TRBJ1-4; D gene ambiguous. There are 14 residues in the CDR3. V lost 0 bases to trimming and J lost 6 bases, with 8 bases between them. Germline V gene lookup returns CDR1 LNHNV and CDR2 YYDKDF (reference sequence).

CDR3 sequence (DNA): TGTGCCAGCTCAACTGGGAAAGTTCCGTACCAAGAGACCCAGTACTTC. Translation: CASSTGKVPYQETQYF. The chain recombines TRBV18 with TRBJ2-5; the D is unclear. Germline CDR1 KGHSH, CDR2 LQKENI. V was shortened by 5 bases and J by 0 bases, with 16 bases between the two germline ends. The CDR3 extends over 16 amino acids.

The genes are TRBV4-1 and TRBJ1-2; D gene ambiguous. Germline lookup yields CDR1 MGHRA and CDR2 YSYEKL. V was clipped by 2 bases and J by 5 bases, with 15 bases between them. The CDR3 length is 15 residues. The CDR3 loop is CASSQPAAGSYGYTF. CDR3 bases: TGCGCCAGCAGCCAACCAGCCGCGGGGTCTTATGGCTACACCTTC.